These 29 T cell receptor beta chains were sequenced from one sample in a study of T cells after yellow fever vaccination. In TCRdb, the 5' RACE reads were re-called with MiXCR into one record per CDR3 protein. The data contain 150,000 to 200,000 distinct CDR3 sequences, 11% of them singletons. The sequences come from CD8+ T cells sorted from PBMCs, collected 15 days after the yellow fever booster vaccination. The receptors come from a man between 18 and 29 years old who received the YFV17D yellow fever vaccine.

This clonotype has only a few counts. The V gene is TRBV6-6, the J gene TRBJ1-5; tentatively, D is TRBD1 (6 bases). Germline assignment: CDR1 MNHNY and CDR2 SVGAGI (reference sequence). This CDR3 contains 15 residues. V was trimmed by 2 bases and J by 3 bases, leaving 11 bases between them. CDR3 sequence (DNA): TGTGCCAGCAGTTACGCAGGGGAGTACAATCAGCCCCAGCATTTT. As protein: CASSYAGEYNQPQHF.

CDR3 sequence (DNA): TGTGCCAGCAGCCCAAGGGTATACGGCACAGATACGCAGTATTTT. Translated: CASSPRVYGTDTQYF. The J gene is TRBJ2-3, the V gene TRBV7-9; D is undetermined. Germline V CDR1 and CDR2: SEHNR, FQNEAQ (reference sequence). CDR3 length: 15 amino acids. The V end was cut by 5 bases, the J end by 1 base, with 13 bases between.

Ten or more counts support this clonotype. V gene TRBV27 combines with J gene TRBJ1-6; D uncertain. The CDR3 contains 12 residues. Trimming removed 6 bases at V and 9 bases at J, with 9 bases between. Germline V lookup: CDR1 MNHEY, CDR2 SMNVEV (reference sequence). The CDR3 DNA reads as TGTGCCAGCAGGAGTCGGAGTTCACCCCTCCACTTT. This translates into CASRSRSSPLHF.

About this clonotype: Mismatch with germline at one junction end may stem from a read error. The chain employs TRBV2 and TRBJ2-7; D assignment may be TRBD1 or TRBD2 (5 bases each). Germline V gene sequence: CDR1 SNHLY, CDR2 FYNNEI. This CDR3 is built from 9 residues. CDR3 DNA sequence: TGTGCCAGCCGGGACGGTAGTGTCTTC. Translated, it gives CASRDGSVF.

The V gene is TRBV4-3, the J gene TRBJ2-3; the D is unclear. CDR3 length: 15 amino acids. Germline V gene lookup returns CDR1 LGHNA and CDR2 YSLEER. Trimming shortened V by 4 bases and J by 1 base, and 12 bases separated the two germline ends. The CDR3 loop reads CASSPSWSGTDTQYF. Written as DNA, the CDR3 is TGCGCCAGCAGCCCCAGCTGGAGTGGCACAGATACGCAGTATTTT.

This clonotype has ten or more counts. The chain joins TRBV12-3 or TRBV12-4 to TRBJ2-7; a possible D gene is TRBD2 (7 bases). Deletions cut 5 bases from V and 3 bases from J, with 17 bases between. The CDR3 totals 15 residues. The chain's CDR3 is CASSIGGGGHYEQYF. The CDR3 nucleotides are TGTGCCAGCAGTATTGGTGGCGGGGGCCACTACGAGCAGTACTTC.

The CDR3 DNA sequence: TGTGCCAGCAGCTTAGGGGTAGGGGGCGCGGAGACCCAGTACTTC. Translated: CASSLGVGGAETQYF. The rearrangement joins TRBV7-2 to TRBJ2-5; 7 bases align to TRBD1. CDR3 size: 15 residues. V lost 1 base and J lost 5; bases outside the gene matches: 7. From germline, CDR1 is SGHTA and CDR2 FQGNSA.

This clonotype was picked up a small number of times. The chain uses TRBV29-1 and TRBJ2-7; D is unclear. The CDR3 loop spans 14 amino acids. V shed 5 bases and J shed 0 bases, with 14 bases lying between them. Germline values: CDR1 SQVTM, CDR2 ANQGSEA. The CDR3 sequence: CSVIADLPSYEQYF. CDR3 sequence (DNA): TGCAGCGTTATCGCCGACCTTCCCTCCTACGAGCAGTACTTC.

J is TRBJ2-1 and V is TRBV7-9; no clear D gene. Germline CDR1 SEHNR, CDR2 FQNEAQ (reference sequence). CDR3 length: 14 amino acids. Trimming stripped 4 bases from V and 8 bases from J, with 15 bases between. The CDR3 sequence: CASSSAVDFHEQFF. The CDR3, as DNA: TGTGCCAGCAGCTCCGCAGTAGATTTCCATGAGCAGTTCTTC.

This rearrangement joins TRBV6-2 or TRBV6-3 to TRBJ2-1; D ambiguous. V dropped 2 bases and J dropped 6 bases, with 2 bases sitting between them. Germline lookup yields CDR1 MNHEY and CDR2 SVGEGT. The CDR3 is 11 residues long. CDR3 bases: TGTGCCAGCAGTTACCCCAATGAGCAGTTCTTC. Its protein product is CASSYPNEQFF.

This clonotype was observed a few times. The chain employs TRBV10-3 and TRBJ1-1; D is perhaps TRBD1 (5 bases). The germline V and J ends were trimmed by 11 bases and 0 bases, with 10 bases remaining between them. This CDR3 comprises 12 residues. Germline CDR1 is ENHRY and CDR2 is SYGVKD. The CDR3 protein is CAAGDLNTEAFF. In nucleotides, the CDR3 is TGTGCCGCGGGGGATCTGAACACTGAAGCTTTCTTT.

J is TRBJ1-2 and V is TRBV5-4; unclear D gene. There are 12 residues in the CDR3. Germline loops: CDR1 SGHNT, CDR2 YYREEE (reference sequence). Trimming left V 3 bases short and J 8 bases short, with 11 bases between. The CDR3 protein is CASSYPPLGYTF. The CDR3 bases are TGTGCCAGCAGCTACCCCCCCTTAGGCTACACCTTC.

The chain couples TRBV11-3 to TRBJ1-1; D is ambiguous. CDR1 and CDR2 (germline): SGHNT, YENEEA. V was pared by 5 bases and J by 5 bases, with 12 bases between. This CDR3 contains 13 residues. This CDR3 reads CASSEGGRTEAFF. The CDR3 nucleotides read TGTGCCAGCAGCGAGGGCGGGAGGACTGAAGCTTTCTTT.

A few counts support this clonotype. This chain uses TRBV4-1 with TRBJ2-1; D possibly uses TRBD1 or TRBD2 (6 bases each). With 1 base removed from V and 0 bases from J, the gap between germline ends came to 13 bases. Germline CDR1 is MGHRA and CDR2 is YSYEKL. The CDR3 spans 17 residues. As DNA, the CDR3 is TGCGCCAGCAGCCAAGTACCCCCGGGGGCCTCCTACAATGAGCAGTTCTTC. Residues: CASSQVPPGASYNEQFF.

In this sample, this clonotype turned up a few times. The V gene is TRBV7-2, the J gene TRBJ2-1; 11 bases line up with TRBD2. V was pared by 3 bases and J by 12 bases, with 4 bases of the junction left unmatched. In germline, CDR1 is SGHTA, CDR2 FQGNSA. The CDR3 has 13 residues. The CDR3, as DNA: TGTGCCAGCAGCTTGCTAGCGGGGGGCGTGCAGTTCTTC. Encoded protein: CASSLLAGGVQFF.

The chain combines TRBV4-2 with TRBJ1-1; D perhaps matches TRBD1 (6 bases). Germline loops: CDR1 LGHNA, CDR2 YNFKEQ. V lost 6 bases and J lost 0, with 11 bases in between. CDR3 length equals 14 residues. The CDR3 DNA sequence: TGTGCCAGCAGGCCGGGACACATGAACACTGAAGCTTTCTTT. Translated: CASRPGHMNTEAFF.

This clonotype was found a few times. CDR3 sequence reads: CASSKERAQGPYEQYF. In DNA form, the CDR3 reads TGTGCCAGCAGCAAAGAAAGGGCACAGGGGCCTTACGAGCAGTACTTC. V usage is TRBV21-1 and J usage is TRBJ2-7; whether TRBD1, the table's D call, matches the DNA was not checked. TRBV21-1 is noted as a pseudogene. CDR3 length equals 16 residues.

This clonotype came up a few times. This chain links TRBV4-1 with TRBJ2-5; D not resolved. Per the germline V gene, CDR1 is MGHRA and CDR2 is YSYEKL. This CDR3 is 16 amino acids long. The V end was cut by 4 bases, the J end by 2 bases, with 17 bases between. The CDR3 region has the DNA TGCGCCAGCAGCCGACCCCCACGGAACAGACAAGAGACCCAGTACTTC. Protein product: CASSRPPRNRQETQYF.

The chain employs TRBV11-2 and TRBJ2-7; D is uncertain. The V gene's germline CDR1 is SGHAT and CDR2 FQNNGV. This CDR3 has 13 amino acids. The V and J ends lost 6 bases and 0 bases respectively, with 9 bases between them. The CDR3 DNA sequence: TGTGCCAGCAGTCGACACGACTCCTACGAGCAGTACTTC. It specifies CASSRHDSYEQYF.

The CDR3 DNA sequence: TGCAGTGCTATCCCCACGGGGGGGCCCTACAATGAGCAGTTCTTC. Its translation is CSAIPTGGPYNEQFF. This chain uses TRBV20-1 with TRBJ2-1; 8 nucleotides align to TRBD2. CDR3 length equals 15 residues. Germline CDR1 is DFQATT and CDR2 is SNEGSKA (reference sequence). V was clipped by 4 bases and J by 2 bases; unmatched bases: 7.

The rearrangement joins TRBV5-1 to TRBJ1-1, with 7 bases matching TRBD1. In germline, CDR1 is SGHRS, CDR2 YFSETQ. Trimming cost V 6 bases and J 5 bases; bases outside gene matches: 7. This CDR3 region has 13 residues. The CDR3 region is CASTEGGKTEAFF. DNA of the CDR3: TGCGCCAGCACTGAAGGGGGCAAAACTGAAGCTTTCTTT.

The V call is TRBV6-8, the J call TRBJ2-7; no definite D call. The CDR3 is 10 amino acids. V shed 4 bases and J shed 6 bases, with 4 bases lying between them. Germline CDR1 is MNHGY and CDR2 is SAAAGT. The CDR3 region has the DNA TGTGCCAGCAGTTCGGGCGAGCAGTACGTC. This codes for CASSSGEQYV.

This clonotype has a handful of counts. This chain joins TRBV4-1 and TRBJ2-2; 8 bases are shared with TRBD2. Per germline, CDR1 MGHRA and CDR2 YSYEKL. The CDR3 runs 16 residues. V lost 0 bases, J lost 7 bases, and 7 bases stayed unmatched. The CDR3 DNA reads TGCGCCAGCAGCCAAGAGACGGGGGGGCAGAACGGGGAGCTGTTTTTT. Amino acids: CASSQETGGQNGELFF.

This clonotype was recorded a few times. This chain uses TRBV9 with TRBJ1-2, with TRBD1 matching over 9 bases. The CDR3 loop spans 14 amino acids. V trimming: 4 bases; J trimming: 10 bases; junction bases outside the gene matches: 11. Per germline, CDR1 SGDLS and CDR2 YYNGEE. In nucleotides, the CDR3 is TGTGCCAGCAGCCCGCGGGGACAGGGCCCCACCTACACCTTC. This encodes CASSPRGQGPTYTF.

This clonotype was detected only a few times. The gene calls are TRBV12-3 or TRBV12-4 and TRBJ1-5; D is undetermined. The CDR3 consists of 15 residues. Trimming cost V 3 bases and J 0 bases, with 9 bases left between them. The CDR3 spells CASSFSGDSNQPQHF. The CDR3 DNA is TGTGCCAGCAGTTTCAGCGGGGATAGCAATCAGCCCCAGCATTTT.

The rearrangement uses TRBV9 and TRBJ2-3; 10 nucleotides agree with TRBD2. The CDR3 sequence is 16 residues long. V shed 3 bases and J 6 bases; nucleotides not matched to a gene: 10. Germline V gene sequence: CDR1 SGDLS, CDR2 YYNGEE. CDR3 nucleotides: TGTGCCAGCAGCGGACCTTTAGCGGGGGGAGGGGATACGCAGTATTTT. Translating gives CASSGPLAGGGDTQYF. The full variable domain, its missing parts supplied by reference TRBV9 and TRBJ2-3, is DSGVTQTPKHLITATGQRVTLRCSPRSGDLSVYWYQQSLDQGLQFLIQYYNGEERAKGNILERFSAQQFPDLHSELNLSSLELGDSALYFCASSGPLAGGGDTQYFGPGTRLTVL.

The V gene is TRBV6-5, the J gene TRBJ2-3, with TRBD2 matching 10 bases. The CDR3 has 16 residues. The V gene's germline CDR1 is MNHEY and CDR2 SVGAGI. V was pared by 2 bases and J by 6 bases, with 8 bases of the junction left unmatched. The CDR3 DNA reads as TGTGCCAGCAGTTACGGAGCTAGCGGGGGAGGGGATACGCAGTATTTT. Translated, it gives CASSYGASGGGDTQYF.

The chain combines TRBV14 with TRBJ2-7; the D is unclear. Germline V gene lookup returns CDR1 SGHDN and CDR2 FVKESK. This CDR3 is built from 13 residues. With 1 base removed from V and 6 bases from J, the gap between germline ends came to 10 bases. CDR3 nucleotides: TGTGCCAGCAGCCAAGGACTCCTCGGCGAGCAGTACGTC. It yields the protein CASSQGLLGEQYV.

The chain employs TRBV7-2 and TRBJ1-4; D is ambiguous. Trimming removed 0 bases from V and 4 bases from J, with 6 bases in between. CDR3 length: 14 residues. Germline CDR1 and CDR2: SGHTA and FQGNSA. The CDR3 spells CASSLAGNNEKLFF. Written as DNA, the CDR3 is TGTGCCAGCAGCTTAGCCGGCAATAATGAAAAACTGTTTTTT.